This T cell receptor beta chain stems from a study of T cells in Graves' hyperthyroidism and ophthalmopathy. Study-level findings and limits: Appearing also in blood were most of the thyroid clonotypes expanded above 0.001. The model made its ophthalmopathy prediction, and onset followed a median approximately 6 months later.

Template material for amplifying TCR beta CDR3 regions consisted of RNA transcripts. TCR CDR3 underwent first-round RT-PCR with the HTBI primer set. In TCRdb, the multiplex PCR reads were re-called with MiXCR into one record per CDR3 protein. This repertoire shows about 560,000 distinct CDR3 sequences, roughly a sixth found once; its top ten account for about 17%. This CDR3 contains 13 residues. The V end was cut by 7 bases, the J end by 2 bases, with 10 bases between. The germline V gene encodes CDR1 KGHDR and CDR2 SFDVKD. Regarding this clonotype: The target antigen is unknown.

Uncontrolled infection, other autoimmune disease, pregnancy and lactation each barred patients from inclusion. Sequenced: blood. J is TRBJ2-5 and V is TRBV24-1; D perhaps matches TRBD1 (6 bases). This TCR was sampled from a young woman with Graves' hyperthyroidism. The CDR3 sequence is CATSSRGQETQYF. CDR3 nucleotide sequence: TGTGCCACCAGCAGTAGGGGGCAAGAGACCCAGTACTTC.